The entry below gives a single T cell receptor beta chain sequence along with its context. What it binds is not known. This entry belongs to a study of cytomegalovirus exposure and HLA in healthy donors. V was pared by 1 base and J by 4 bases, with 11 bases between. This CDR3 contains 14 residues. Germline-derived CDR1 and CDR2 are SEHNR and FQNEAQ (reference sequence). Researchers ran the PCR with 60 Vbeta and 13 Jbeta primers. Assay: immunoSEQ multiplex PCR; the TCRdb copy retains only in-frame clones and omits some. Its table records about 130,000 clones. Overall study results and limits: The authors later linked a missense DCLRE1C variant to TCR beta V- and J-gene trimming. Earlier results showed most TCR beta V segments being productive about 87% or about 30% of the time.

Sequences were obtained from PBMCs. This receptor was obtained from a woman aged 60-75 years in good health and CMV-seronegative. The chain joins TRBV7-9 to TRBJ2-7; possibly TRBD2 for D (5 bases). The CDR3 DNA reads as TGTGCCAGCAGCTTAGTGGGGAGTACTTACGAGCAGTACTTC. Translated, it gives CASSLVGSTYEQYF.